These 12 T cell receptor beta chains originate from one sample sequenced in a study of blood T cell repertoires in COVID-19. Sequencing used immunoSEQ multiplex PCR; TCRdb keeps in-frame clones, though not all of them. The sample holds 130,000 to 150,000 clones, less than 80% seen once. The sample was peripheral blood. These receptors came from a man aged 55 to 70 with acute or convalescent COVID-19.

This chain joins TRBV20-1 and TRBJ1-5, with a weak D call TRBD1 (5 bases). There are 11 residues in the CDR3. The germline CDR1 and CDR2 sequences are DFQATT and SNEGSKA (reference sequence). Trimming pared 3 bases from V and 12 bases from J, leaving 12 bases between. The CDR3 DNA follows: TGCAGTGCTAGTGTTGGAAGGGGCCAGCATTTT. Its translation is CSASVGRGQHF.

The chain has TRBV2 and TRBJ2-3, with TRBD2 identical over 14 bases. The CDR3 is 15 residues long. The germline V gene has CDR1 SNHLY and CDR2 FYNNEI. Unmatched junction bases numbered 0, after V lost 3 bases and J lost 4 bases. In DNA, the CDR3 is TGTGCCAGCAGTGAGACTAGCGGGAGGGCAGATACGCAGTATTTT. It encodes CASSETSGRADTQYF.

This chain links TRBV19 with TRBJ2-2; D might be TRBD1 (6 bases). Trimming stripped 6 bases from V and 1 base from J, with 9 bases between. Germline V gene sequence: CDR1 LNHDA, CDR2 SQIVND (reference sequence). This CDR3 is built from 14 residues. CDR3 DNA sequence: TGTGCCAGTAGCCAGGGGAGGAACACCGGGGAGCTGTTTTTT. The encoded protein is CASSQGRNTGELFF.

The chain couples TRBV19 to TRBJ1-5; D gene unclear. CDR1 LNHDA and CDR2 SQIVND come from the germline V gene (reference sequence). The CDR3 covers 16 residues. The V gene lost 6 bases and the J gene lost 3 bases, with 18 bases spanning the gap. This CDR3 is CASSPEGAFFNQPQHF. The DNA for the CDR3 is TGTGCCAGTAGCCCTGAGGGTGCGTTCTTCAATCAGCCCCAGCATTTT.

To note about this clone: One end of the junction varies from germline; a read error may be responsible. The chain is built from TRBV7-7 and TRBJ2-1; 10 nucleotides agree with TRBD2. The CDR3 loop spans 15 amino acids. CDR1 SSHAT and CDR2 FNYEAQ come from the germline V gene (reference sequence). This chain's CDR3 is CASSEREGPYNEQFF. In DNA, the CDR3 is TGTGCTAGCAGTGAGCGGGAGGGCCCATACAATGAGCAGTTCTTC.

This chain joins TRBV30 and TRBJ1-1; D is ambiguous. The ends were cut back, 5 bases at V and 3 bases at J, with 13 bases in the middle. The CDR3 spans 13 residues. Looked up from germline, CDR1 is GTSNPN and CDR2 is SVGIG (reference sequence). The CDR3 here is CAWQDQLHTEAFF. CDR3 sequence (DNA): TGTGCCTGGCAAGACCAACTACACACTGAAGCTTTCTTT.

The chain links TRBV7-2 to TRBJ1-5; D gene ambiguous. Germline-derived CDR1 and CDR2 are SGHTA and FQGNSA. The CDR3 totals 15 residues. The germline V and J ends were trimmed by 1 base and 1 base, with 8 bases remaining between them. As DNA, the CDR3 is TGTGCCAGCAGCTTAGGGGCCATGAGCAATCAGCCCCAGCATTTT. Its translation is CASSLGAMSNQPQHF.

This chain joins TRBV7-9 and TRBJ2-2; 7 positions match TRBD2. The germline V gene has CDR1 SEHNR and CDR2 FQNEAQ (reference sequence). The CDR3 contains 14 residues. Trimming cost V 5 bases and J 8 bases; bases outside gene matches: 8. The DNA for the CDR3 is TGTGCCAGCAGCCTAGGCCGGCGGGAGGGGGAGCTGTTTTTT. Protein product: CASSLGRREGELFF.

The DNA for the CDR3 is TGTGCCAGCAGACGGACAGGGCAGACTGAAGCTTTCTTT. Translated: CASRRTGQTEAFF. The rearrangement joins TRBV12-3 or TRBV12-4 to TRBJ1-1, with TRBD1 identical over 8 bases. With 6 bases clipped from V and 5 bases from J, the junction kept 5 bases outside the gene matches. CDR3 length: 13 amino acids.

The chain uses TRBV5-1 and TRBJ1-1, with D uncertain. This CDR3 has 16 residues. V gave up 0 bases and J gave up 2 bases, with 14 bases separating them. Germline V lookup: CDR1 SGHRS, CDR2 YFSETQ. The CDR3 region is CASSLAPSGINTEAFF. The DNA of the CDR3 is TGCGCCAGCAGCTTGGCCCCGAGCGGGATCAACACTGAAGCTTTCTTT. The whole variable domain, filled in from reference TRBV5-1 and TRBJ1-1, reads KAGVTQTPRYLIKTRGQQVTLSCSPISGHRSVSWYQQTPGQGLQFLFEYFSETQRNKGNFPGRFSGRQFSNSRSEMNVSTLELGDSALYLCASSLAPSGINTEAFFGQGTRLTVV.

This chain connects TRBV29-1 to TRBJ2-2, with D perhaps matching TRBD2 (5 bases). Germline V gene data show CDR1 as SQVTM and CDR2 as ANQGSEA. CDR3 size: 12 residues. Trimming removed 7 bases from V and 4 bases from J, with 10 bases in between. The CDR3 sequence: CSGGGRTGELFF. The CDR3 bases are TGCAGCGGCGGAGGACGCACCGGGGAGCTGTTTTTT.

The genes are TRBV28 and TRBJ2-6, with D possibly being TRBD1 (6 bases). Looked up from germline, CDR1 is MDHEN and CDR2 is SYDVKM. The CDR3 contains 16 residues. The ends were cut back, 4 bases at V and 1 base at J, with 11 bases in the middle. This chain's CDR3 is CASSSPGQSGANVLTF. The CDR3 region has the DNA TGTGCCAGCAGTTCGCCGGGACAATCTGGGGCCAACGTCCTGACTTTC.